The TCR beta chain described here comes from a study of lymphopenia after photon versus proton radiotherapy. Study-level results: After the lymphocyte nadir, photon-treated repertoires showed oligoclonal expansion, especially of CD8+ Temra cells. Relative stability marked proton patients; photon patients lost diversity and naive cells.

V was shortened by 6 bases and J by 7 bases, with 21 bases between the two germline ends. Germline V lookup: CDR1 MNHEY, CDR2 SMNVEV (reference sequence). CDR3 size: 15 residues. With respect to this clone: Antigen unknown.

Profiled with immunoSEQ multiplex PCR; TCRdb holds only in-frame clones, not every one. Here the sample spans around 66,000 clones, around 87% being singletons. The sequence derives from a middle-aged man with gastric cancer. The rearrangement uses TRBV27 and TRBJ2-5, with a tentative D call TRBD1 (7 bases). The sequenced sample was peripheral blood, obtained from a patient treated with photon-based radiotherapy. CDR3 nucleotides: TGTGCCAGCAGGACCGGGACAGCCGGGAGTGGGACCCAGTACTTC. Residues: CASRTGTAGSGTQYF.